This note documents a single T cell receptor (beta chain) sequence. These data originate in a study of blood T cell repertoires in COVID-19. Study-level background: Donors in the United States, Italy and Spain gave samples during acute or convalescent COVID-19. From T cells, B-cell-depleted T cells, or PBMCs came the material, which was cDNA or gDNA.

Participants were placed into cohorts based on the clinical history they reported. The repertoire was sequenced with immunoSEQ multiplex PCR; TCRdb's copy has only in-frame clones and lacks some. The sample lists approximately 160,000 clones; about 90% were seen once. V shed 3 bases and J 6 bases; nucleotides not matched to a gene: 6. This CDR3 comprises 14 residues. The germline V gene has CDR1 KGHSH and CDR2 LQKENI. This receptor was identified in a woman between 50 and 59 years old who had recovered from COVID-19. This sequence joins TRBV18 and TRBJ2-7; TRBD2 aligns across 9 bases. Material: PBMCs or T cells enriched from blood (not recorded which). The DNA of the CDR3 is TGTGCCAGCTCACCCGAGGCGCGGGAGGGCGAGCAGTACTTC. This gives the protein CASSPEAREGEQYF.